The rows below give T cell receptor beta chains drawn from one sample of a study of CD8 T cells in ankylosing spondylitis. TCRdb itself ran the 5' RACE reads through MiXCR, one entry per CDR3 protein. Of roughly 490,000 distinct CDR3 sequences listed, about 5% were seen once; the top ten hold roughly 3.5%. The material sequenced was blood, either unsorted or a sorted T cell fraction (not recorded which). The receptor source for this set is a male donor with ankylosing spondylitis. The CDR3 runs from the conserved cysteine through the conserved F or W. D genes are given only for firm matches. The size field is filled for only some rows; it gives once, few, many or a size class.

D gene,clone size,V gene,CDR3 length,J gene,CDR3 protein,CDR3 DNA
NA,many,TRBV6-5,14,TRBJ1-5,CASSYSQRNQPQHF,TGTGCCAGCAGTTACTCCCAGCGCAATCAGCCCCAGCATTTT
NA,many,TRBV12-3/TRBV12-4,13,TRBJ2-2,CASSLLGSGELFF,TGTGCCAGCAGTTTATTGGGATCCGGGGAGCTGTTTTTT
TRBD2,NA,TRBV4-3,15,TRBJ2-5,CASSQDYTREGTQYF,TGCGCCAGCAGCCAAGATTACACCCGGGAGGGGACCCAGTACTTC
NA,many,TRBV29-1,15,TRBJ2-3,CSVEKAGQVTDTQYF,TGCAGCGTTGAAAAAGCGGGACAGGTGACAGATACGCAGTATTTT
NA,many,TRBV5-1,16,TRBJ2-7,CASSPALGAVGYEQYF,TGCGCCAGCAGCCCCGCCTTAGGGGCCGTGGGCTACGAGCAGTACTTC
NA,many,TRBV10-3,14,TRBJ1-1,CAISANPLNTEAFF,TGTGCCATCAGTGCAAATCCCTTGAACACTGAAGCTTTCTTT
TRBD1,many,TRBV6-5,16,TRBJ1-2,CASSPSMDRLAGGYTF,TGTGCCAGCAGTCCCTCGATGGACAGGCTGGCGGGGGGCTACACCTTC
NA,many,TRBV28,14,TRBJ2-7,CASSLTPDTYEQYF,TGTGCCAGCAGTTTAACCCCCGACACCTACGAGCAGTACTTC
NA,many,TRBV29-1,13,TRBJ2-3,CSGGGGPRDTQYF,TGCAGCGGGGGAGGGGGGCCAAGAGATACGCAGTATTTT
TRBD1,many,TRBV10-3,14,TRBJ1-5,CATRDSDSNQPQHF,TGTGCCACCCGGGACAGCGATAGCAATCAGCCCCAGCATTTT
TRBD1,many,TRBV7-8,16,TRBJ1-6,CASSPRQGSYNSPLHF,TGTGCCAGCAGCCCTCGACAGGGGAGCTATAATTCACCCCTCCACTTT
NA,many,TRBV4-1,13,TRBJ2-3,CASSQAWQDTQYF,TGCGCCAGCAGCCAAGCCTGGCAAGATACGCAGTATTTT
TRBD1,medium-sized,TRBV27,14,TRBJ1-6,CASSPGTESSPLHF,TGTGCCAGCAGTCCCGGGACAGAGAGTTCACCCCTCCACTTT
TRBD2,many,TRBV6-2/TRBV6-3,14,TRBJ2-2,CASSPGGYTGELFF,TGTGCCAGCAGTCCGGGGGGGTACACCGGGGAGCTGTTTTTT
NA,many,TRBV10-3,16,TRBJ2-1,CAIRDGERGFYNEQFF,TGTGCCATCAGGGACGGGGAGAGGGGATTTTACAATGAGCAGTTCTTC
NA,many,TRBV6-1,14,TRBJ1-1,CASTQQGSDTEAFF,TGTGCCAGCACTCAACAGGGATCCGACACTGAAGCTTTCTTT
NA,many,TRBV4-3,16,TRBJ1-6,CASSQALGPYNSPLHF,TGCGCCAGCAGCCAAGCCCTAGGACCCTATAATTCACCCCTCCACTTT
NA,many,TRBV4-3,14,TRBJ2-3,CASSQERSTDTQYF,TGCGCCAGCAGCCAAGAGAGGAGCACAGATACGCAGTATTTT
TRBD2,many,TRBV20-1,13,TRBJ2-3,CSARTSGTDTQYF,TGCAGTGCTAGGACTAGCGGGACAGATACGCAGTATTTT
TRBD2,NA,TRBV27,16,TRBJ2-1,CASSSRLAGVGNEQFF,TGTGCCAGCAGTTCTCGACTAGCGGGAGTGGGCAATGAGCAGTTCTTC
TRBD2,many,TRBV27,17,TRBJ2-1,CAVSSGLAGSSYNEQFF,TGTGCCGTCAGCTCGGGACTAGCGGGGAGCTCCTACAATGAGCAGTTCTTC
TRBD2,NA,TRBV12-3/TRBV12-4,16,TRBJ2-3,CASTPGGGASTDTQYF,TGTGCCAGCACCCCTGGCGGGGGGGCCAGCACAGATACGCAGTATTTT
TRBD1,many,TRBV7-6,14,TRBJ2-7,CASSLDRGSYEQYF,TGTGCCAGCAGCTTAGACAGGGGTAGCTACGAGCAGTACTTC
TRBD1,many,TRBV6-1,15,TRBJ1-4,CASRPTGTGSEKLFF,TGTGCCAGCAGACCAACCGGGACAGGGTCCGAAAAACTGTTTTTT
TRBD1,many,TRBV4-2,17,TRBJ1-2,CASSFDPRDSTNYGYTF,TGTGCCAGCAGCTTCGACCCCCGGGACAGTACTAACTATGGCTACACCTTC
TRBD1,few,TRBV11-2,17,TRBJ1-2,CASSLDPPDRGGYGYTF,TGTGCCAGCAGCTTAGACCCCCCGGACAGGGGTGGCTATGGCTACACCTTC
NA,many,TRBV6-5,15,TRBJ2-1,CASSYSVLPHNEQFF,TGTGCCAGCAGTTACTCGGTCCTCCCCCACAATGAGCAGTTCTTC
TRBD1,many,TRBV3-1,15,TRBJ2-1,CASSLTGGRNYEQFF,TGTGCCAGCAGCCTGACAGGGGGCAGAAATTATGAGCAGTTCTTC
TRBD1,many,TRBV29-1,13,TRBJ1-1,CSARQGVLIEAFF,TGCAGCGCGAGACAGGGTGTGCTCATTGAAGCTTTCTTT
NA,many,TRBV4-2,14,TRBJ1-1,CASSQGGTTTEAFF,TGTGCCAGCAGCCAAGGGGGGACAACCACTGAAGCTTTCTTT
NA,many,TRBV10-3,15,TRBJ1-1,CAISELQGYGSEAFF,TGTGCCATCAGTGAACTTCAGGGTTATGGATCTGAAGCTTTCTTT
NA,many,TRBV15,15,TRBJ1-2,CATSRDRAGNYGYTF,TGTGCCACCAGCAGAGATCGAGCCGGGAACTATGGCTACACCTTC
NA,NA,TRBV5-5,15,TRBJ2-2,CASGPGQFGHGELFF,TGTGCCAGCGGCCCTGGGCAGTTCGGGCACGGGGAGCTGTTTTTT
TRBD2,few,TRBV18,15,TRBJ2-5,CASSRASGTQETQYF,TGTGCCAGCTCACGGGCTAGCGGGACCCAAGAGACCCAGTACTTC